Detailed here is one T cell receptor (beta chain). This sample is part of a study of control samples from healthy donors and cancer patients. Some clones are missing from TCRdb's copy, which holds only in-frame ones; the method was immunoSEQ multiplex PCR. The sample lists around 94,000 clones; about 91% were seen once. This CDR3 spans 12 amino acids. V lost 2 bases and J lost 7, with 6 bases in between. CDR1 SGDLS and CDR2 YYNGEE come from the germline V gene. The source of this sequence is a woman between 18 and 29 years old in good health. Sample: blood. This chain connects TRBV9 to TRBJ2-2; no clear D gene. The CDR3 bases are TGTGCCAGCAGCGTTCACCACGGGGAGCTGTTTTTT. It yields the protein CASSVHHGELFF.